One and the same sample provided the 26 T cell receptor beta chains below, sequenced in a study of early T cells in non-severe SARS-CoV-2 infection. TCRdb itself ran the 5' RACE reads through MiXCR, one entry per CDR3 protein. This sample has fewer than 35,000 distinct CDR3 sequences, with roughly 4.3% found just once. Sequenced: whole blood. Receptors were obtained from an adult who was a healthcare worker with PCR-confirmed SARS-CoV-2 infection or an uninfected control (not recorded which).

This clonotype was observed many times. V gene TRBV7-8 combines with J gene TRBJ2-3; no firm D call. Germline-derived CDR1 and CDR2 are SGHVS and FQNEAQ. The CDR3 is made up of 12 amino acids. The V end lost 8 bases, the J end lost 3 bases, and 9 bases lay between the germline ends. In DNA form, the CDR3 reads TGTGCCAGCTCTATAGTTACAGATACGCAGTATTTT. Its protein is CASSIVTDTQYF.

There are many counts of this clonotype. The V and J genes are TRBV5-5 and TRBJ1-1; D remains unclear. CDR3 length: 14 amino acids. Trimming removed 2 bases at V and 2 bases at J, with 10 bases between. CDR1 is SGHKS and CDR2 is YYEKEE in the germline V gene (reference sequence). The CDR3 DNA follows: TGTGCCAGCAGCTTAAGACTTTCCAACACTGAAGCTTTCTTT. The encoded protein is CASSLRLSNTEAFF.

This clonotype was picked up many times. The gene calls are TRBV4-3 and TRBJ2-7; 7 bases are a match to TRBD2. The germline CDR1 and CDR2 sequences are LGHNA and YSLEER. The CDR3 totals 16 residues. V dropped 0 bases and J dropped 4; count of bases not matched to a gene: 9. Here the CDR3 DNA reads TGCGCCAGCAGCCAAGATTCGGGACTACGCTCTTACGAGCAGTACTTC. Translated: CASSQDSGLRSYEQYF.

This clonotype was counted at least ten times. The rearrangement uses TRBV7-3 and TRBJ2-1; D remains ambiguous. This CDR3 is built from 12 residues. Trimming took off 2 bases at V and 5 bases at J, with 4 bases between the two ends. In germline, CDR1 is SGHTA, CDR2 FQGTGA. The CDR3 reads CASSLEHNEQFF. CDR3 nucleotides: TGTGCCAGCAGCTTAGAACACAATGAGCAGTTCTTC.

V gene TRBV29-1 combines with J gene TRBJ2-3; 10 positions agree with TRBD2. The CDR3 runs 14 residues. The V and J ends lost 7 bases and 6 bases, in that order; junction bases with no gene match: 10. CDR1 and CDR2 (germline): SQVTM, ANQGSEA. CDR3 region: CSERTSGDRDTQYF. Here the CDR3 DNA reads TGCAGCGAAAGGACTAGCGGAGACAGGGATACGCAGTATTTT.

Judged by abundance, this clonotype is medium-sized. V and J are TRBV27 and TRBJ2-1, with 12 bases identical to TRBD2. The CDR3 has 15 residues. The germline gives CDR1 MNHEY, CDR2 SMNVEV (reference sequence). Trimming at V came to 6 bases and at J to 8 bases, leaving 8 bases not matched to a gene. The CDR3 sequence: CASSELAGGKDEQFF. The CDR3 bases are TGTGCCAGCAGCGAACTAGCGGGAGGCAAGGATGAGCAGTTCTTC.

By share of the sample, this clonotype is medium-sized. Germline and junction disagree at one end, which may indicate a read error. The chain has TRBV29-1 and TRBJ2-1; 9 nucleotides agree with TRBD2. Germline CDR1 and CDR2: SQVTM and ANQGSEA. The CDR3 loop spans 17 amino acids. This chain's CDR3 is CSVQDTSGLAQYNEQFF. The CDR3 DNA reads TGCAGCGTTCAAGACACTAGCGGGTTGGCTCAGTACAATGAGCAGTTCTTC.

This clonotype was observed many times. The CDR3, as DNA: TGCGCCAGCAGCCACAGGGAGACTAATGAAAAACTGTTTTTT. This sequence encodes CASSHRETNEKLFF. This chain links TRBV4-3 with TRBJ1-4, with a weak D call TRBD1 (5 bases). CDR1 LGHNA and CDR2 YSLEER come from the germline V gene. This CDR3 comprises 14 residues. V lost 3 bases and J lost 2, with 7 bases in between.

This clonotype is deemed medium-sized (0.01 to 0.1%). The chain couples TRBV4-3 to TRBJ2-3; D call uncertain. Per the germline V gene, CDR1 is LGHNA and CDR2 is YSLEER. V lost 3 bases and J 0 bases, leaving 10 bases between the germline ends. The CDR3 runs to 15 residues. The CDR3 loop is CASSHQLISTDTQYF. In DNA form, the CDR3 reads TGCGCCAGCAGCCATCAACTAATTAGCACAGATACGCAGTATTTT.

This clonotype was counted many times. CDR3 residues: CASSLDTSSTDTQYF. Here the CDR3 DNA reads TGCGCCAGCAGCTTGGACACCTCTAGCACAGATACGCAGTATTTT. The chain combines TRBV5-1 with TRBJ2-3, with D unclear. Deletions cut 0 bases from V and 0 bases from J, with 8 bases between. Germline CDR1 SGHRS, CDR2 YFSETQ. This CDR3 spans 15 amino acids.

This clonotype has a count of ten or more. CDR3 bases: TGTGCCAGCAGCAGAGGACAGGCAACTAATGAAAAACTGTTTTTT. Translated: CASSRGQATNEKLFF. This sequence joins TRBV28 and TRBJ1-4; the match to TRBD1 covers 7 bases. The CDR3 runs to 15 residues. The V gene end was trimmed by 6 bases and the J gene end by 0 bases; junction bases not matched to a gene: 4. Germline V gene lookup returns CDR1 MDHEN and CDR2 SYDVKM. The whole variable domain, remainder taken from reference TRBV28 and TRBJ1-4, is DVKVTQSSRYLVKRTGEKVFLECVQDMDHENMFWYRQDPGLGLRLIYFSYDVKMKEKGDIPEGYSVSREKKERFSLILESASTNQTSMYLCASSRGQATNEKLFFGSGTQLSVL.

This clonotype came up many times. This sequence joins TRBV6-2 or TRBV6-3 and TRBJ2-1; no clear D. CDR1 is MNHEY, CDR2 SVGEGT, per germline. V was pared by 5 bases and J by 12 bases, with 11 bases between. The CDR3 extends over 11 amino acids. DNA of the CDR3: TGTGCCAGCAGTCAACGATACGGGCAGTTCTTC. Translating it yields CASSQRYGQFF.

This clonotype was counted at least ten times. The V and J genes are TRBV4-3 and TRBJ2-1; 11 positions match TRBD1. With V trimmed by 4 bases and J by 4 bases, 6 bases remained unmatched. The CDR3 runs to 16 residues. Germline V gene lookup returns CDR1 LGHNA and CDR2 YSLEER. The CDR3 nucleotides are TGCGCCAGCAGCCTAACCGGGACAGGGGGATACAATGAGCAGTTCTTC. It is translated as CASSLTGTGGYNEQFF.

This clonotype was counted between two and nine times. V usage is TRBV2 and J usage is TRBJ2-3; 10 bases align to TRBD2. The CDR3 has 16 residues. The V gene end was trimmed by 7 bases and the J gene end by 2 bases; junction bases not matched to a gene: 9. Germline V gene sequence: CDR1 SNHLY, CDR2 FYNNEI. CDR3 in amino acids: CASNIRLAGYTDTQYF. The CDR3 nucleotides are TGTGCCAGCAATATACGACTAGCGGGCTACACAGATACGCAGTATTTT.

This clonotype was counted a few times. The rearrangement uses TRBV6-2 or TRBV6-3 and TRBJ2-5; 8 positions match TRBD1. The J segment lost 5 bases and the V segment lost 9 bases, leaving 17 bases of the junction unmatched. Germline CDR1 and CDR2: MNHEY and SVGEGT. The CDR3 covers 16 residues. CDR3: CASGPGQASFGETQYF. DNA of the CDR3: TGTGCCAGTGGCCCGGGACAGGCCTCTTTCGGGGAGACCCAGTACTTC.

At least ten counts were recorded for this clonotype. The chain combines TRBV10-3 with TRBJ2-7, with TRBD1 matching 8 bases. This CDR3 is 15 amino acids long. Germline V gives CDR1 ENHRY, CDR2 SYGVKD. With V trimmed by 2 bases and J by 2 bases, 5 bases remained unmatched. In DNA, the CDR3 is TGTGCCATCAGTGAGGGGACAGGTTCTACCTACGAGCAGTACTTC. It specifies CAISEGTGSTYEQYF.

The sample holds many counts of this clonotype. CDR3 sequence reads: CASGNSGANVLTF. CDR3 coding DNA: TGTGCCAGTGGAAACTCTGGGGCCAACGTCCTGACTTTC. This chain joins TRBV2 and TRBJ2-6; D uncertain. V was pared by 9 bases and J by 0 bases, with 6 bases between. The CDR3 consists of 13 residues. Germline V CDR1 and CDR2: SNHLY, FYNNEI. The variable domain in full, with the rest retrieved from reference TRBV2 and TRBJ2-6, is EPEVTQTPSHQVTQMGQEVILRCVPISNHLYFYWYRQILGQKVEFLVSFYNNEISEKSEIFDDQFSVERPDGSNFTLKIRSTKLEDSAMYFCASGNSGANVLTFGAGSRLTVL.

Many counts were recorded for this clonotype. This sequence joins TRBV12-3 or TRBV12-4 and TRBJ2-7; 11 positions agree with TRBD2. This CDR3 contains 15 residues. V shed 5 bases and J 1 base; nucleotides not matched to a gene: 4. The CDR3 DNA is TGTGCCAGCAGTATTAGGACTAGCGGGTCCTACGAGCAGTACTTC. Translating it yields CASSIRTSGSYEQYF.

In this sample, this clonotype turned up many times. The CDR3: CASSPGQTNYGYTF. The CDR3 DNA is TGCGCCAGCAGCCCGGGACAGACTAACTATGGCTACACCTTC. The gene calls are TRBV4-3 and TRBJ1-2; TRBD1 matches at 7 bases. There are 14 residues in the CDR3. Germline-derived CDR1 and CDR2 are LGHNA and YSLEER. V was clipped by 4 bases and J by 0 bases; unmatched bases: 2.

V usage is TRBV28 and J usage is TRBJ2-3; the D is unclear. This CDR3 is 14 amino acids long. Germline CDR1 reads MDHEN; CDR2 reads SYDVKM. Trimming pared 7 bases from V and 3 bases from J, leaving 14 bases between. This CDR3 is CASIWSDRTDTQYF. CDR3 sequence (DNA): TGTGCCAGCATCTGGTCGGATCGGACAGATACGCAGTATTTT. The full variable domain, completed using reference TRBV28 and TRBJ2-3, is DVKVTQSSRYLVKRTGEKVFLECVQDMDHENMFWYRQDPGLGLRLIYFSYDVKMKEKGDIPEGYSVSREKKERFSLILESASTNQTSMYLCASIWSDRTDTQYFGPGTRLTVL.

This clonotype has a count of ten or more. One end of the junction varies from germline; a read error may be responsible. The chain has TRBV7-7 and TRBJ2-3; a possible D gene is TRBD1 (6 bases). CDR1 SSHAT and CDR2 FNYEAQ come from the germline V gene (reference sequence). This CDR3 spans 13 amino acids. For the CDR3, the DNA is TGTGCTAGCAGCTTCGAGGGGGCAGATACGCAGTATTTT. It is translated as CASSFEGADTQYF.

This clonotype is deemed medium-sized. The V gene is TRBV6-6, the J gene TRBJ2-7; TRBD2 might be the D (5 bases). Germline V gene sequence: CDR1 MNHNY, CDR2 SVGAGI (reference sequence). This CDR3 contains 10 residues. Trimming shortened V by 7 bases and J by 7 bases, and 8 bases separated the two germline ends. The CDR3, as DNA: TGTGCCAGCATCCCGGGGGAGCAGTACGTC. Its translation: CASIPGEQYV.

This clonotype was counted at least ten times. The rearrangement joins TRBV6-6 to TRBJ2-1, with D unresolved. With 2 bases removed from V and 9 bases from J, the gap between germline ends came to 14 bases. The CDR3 runs to 14 residues. Looked up from germline, CDR1 is MNHNY and CDR2 is SVGAGI (reference sequence). This chain's CDR3 is CASSYPEAFGEQFF. In DNA, the CDR3 is TGTGCCAGCAGTTACCCCGAGGCTTTCGGTGAGCAGTTCTTC.

This clonotype occurred many times. The V gene is TRBV6-1, the J gene TRBJ1-6; D is unclear. The CDR3 covers 15 residues. Looked up from germline, CDR1 is MNHNS and CDR2 is SASEGT. V shed 0 bases and J shed 4 bases, with 7 bases lying between them. CDR3 nucleotide sequence: TGTGCCAGCAGTGAAGCGAGTGGATATAATTCACCCCTCCACTTT. It encodes CASSEASGYNSPLHF.

Ten or more counts support this clonotype. The chain links TRBV12-3 or TRBV12-4 to TRBJ1-2; D may be TRBD1 (5 bases). Deletions cut 8 bases from V and 4 bases from J, with 14 bases between. The CDR3 covers 13 residues. In nucleotides, the CDR3 is TGTGCCAGCGCGTTACCAGGGTCCTATGGCTACACCTTC. This sequence encodes CASALPGSYGYTF.

This clonotype was found many times. The gene calls are TRBV2 and TRBJ2-6; 8 bases line up with TRBD1. CDR1 SNHLY and CDR2 FYNNEI come from the germline V gene. V lost 7 bases, J lost 0 bases, and 5 bases stayed unmatched. This CDR3 region has 16 residues. In DNA form, the CDR3 reads TGTGCCAGCACCGGGACAGGCATCTCTGGGGCCAACGTCCTGACTTTC. Residues: CASTGTGISGANVLTF. The full variable domain, rest sourced from reference TRBV2 and TRBJ2-6, is EPEVTQTPSHQVTQMGQEVILRCVPISNHLYFYWYRQILGQKVEFLVSFYNNEISEKSEIFDDQFSVERPDGSNFTLKIRSTKLEDSAMYFCASTGTGISGANVLTFGAGSRLTVL.